This T cell receptor beta chain appears in the sequencing data of a study of response to subunit inactivated influenza vaccine. The CDR3 sequence is 12 residues long. Trimming removed 6 bases from V and 5 bases from J, with 10 bases in between. Concerning this clonotype: The antigen is undetermined.

Study outcomes and limitations: Authors suggested each seasonal influenza vaccination recruits few new T cells.

TCRdb re-derived calls from the RT-PCR reads in MiXCR, one entry per CDR3 protein. This sample carries about 500,000 distinct CDR3 sequences, 6.5% to 8% of them seen once, and the ten largest clones take around 13%. The source was PBMCs from blood, collected less than 30 months after vaccination. The rearrangement uses TRBV12-3 or TRBV12-4 and TRBJ1-1; D not certain. This clonotype was sampled from a man aged 45 to 75 who received an inactivated influenza vaccine. The CDR3: CASSPRQTEAFF. The CDR3 DNA reads as TGTGCCAGCAGCCCAAGACAAACTGAAGCTTTCTTT.